A single sample is the source of the 11 T cell receptor beta chains below, sequenced in a study of blood T cell repertoires in COVID-19. Assay used: immunoSEQ multiplex PCR; TCRdb lists only in-frame clones, some missing. Here the sample spans some 270,000 clones, around 89% being singletons. The sequencing input was peripheral blood. The receptors derive from a man aged 25 to 40 with acute or convalescent COVID-19.

The chain uses TRBV19 and TRBJ2-1; 10 bases line up with TRBD1. CDR1 and CDR2 (germline): LNHDA, SQIVND (reference sequence). V lost 7 bases to trimming and J lost 11 bases; unmatched junction nucleotides: 14. The CDR3 is 15 amino acids. CDR3 sequence (DNA): TGTGCCAGTAATCGGGCGACAGGGGGCATCGGGAAGCAGTTCTTC. Translation: CASNRATGGIGKQFF.

The genes are TRBV2 and TRBJ1-2, with a tentative D call TRBD1 (5 bases). CDR3 size: 13 residues. Deletions cut 7 bases from V and 11 bases from J, with 20 bases between. Per germline, CDR1 SNHLY and CDR2 FYNNEI. The CDR3 loop is CASKRGLLGVYTF. The CDR3 region has the DNA TGTGCCAGCAAGAGGGGACTCCTTGGTGTATACACCTTC.

This rearrangement joins TRBV13 to TRBJ1-2, with TRBD1 matching over 8 bases. Germline loops: CDR1 PRHDT, CDR2 FYEKMQ (reference sequence). This CDR3 is 15 amino acids long. Trimming at V came to 5 bases and at J to 8 bases, leaving 13 bases not matched to a gene. The CDR3 loop is CASSSLDRVPFGYTF. In DNA, the CDR3 is TGTGCCAGCAGCAGCCTGGACAGGGTCCCCTTCGGCTACACCTTC.

The chain has TRBV4-1 and TRBJ1-1; no reliable D call. V was trimmed by 1 base and J by 4 bases, leaving 22 bases between them. This CDR3 comprises 18 residues. Germline lookup yields CDR1 MGHRA and CDR2 YSYEKL. Here the CDR3 reads CASSQVPPYGVRVTEAFF. As DNA, the CDR3 is TGCGCCAGCAGCCAAGTACCCCCTTATGGGGTGAGGGTCACTGAAGCTTTCTTT.

This chain connects TRBV5-4 to TRBJ2-7, with D possibly TRBD1 on 6 matching bases. Germline V lookup: CDR1 SGHNT, CDR2 YYREEE (reference sequence). The CDR3 spans 18 residues. Trimming took off 3 bases at V and 3 bases at J, with 25 bases between the two ends. This chain's CDR3 is CASSWLVGVSDRYYEQYF. CDR3 bases: TGTGCCAGCAGCTGGTTGGTTGGGGTTTCGGACAGATACTACGAGCAGTACTTC.

This sequence joins TRBV3-1 (or the pseudogene TRBV3-2) and TRBJ1-1; D possibly corresponds to TRBD1 (6 bases). V was clipped by 3 bases and J by 3 bases, with 20 bases between them. Germline values: CDR1 LGHDT, CDR2 YNNKEL (reference sequence). The CDR3 spans 17 residues. The CDR3 loop is CASSQSPWGGQDTEAFF. The CDR3 DNA reads TGTGCCAGCAGCCAGTCTCCCTGGGGGGGGCAGGACACTGAAGCTTTCTTT.

This chain links TRBV5-1 with TRBJ1-1, with 7 bases lining up with TRBD1. This CDR3 comprises 15 residues. Per germline, CDR1 SGHRS and CDR2 YFSETQ. V gave up 0 bases and J gave up 1 base; unmatched junction bases: 3. CDR3 in DNA: TGCGCCAGCAGCTTGGTAGCAGGGGGGAACACTGAAGCTTTCTTT. The encoded protein is CASSLVAGGNTEAFF.

The chain joins TRBV19 to TRBJ2-3; maybe TRBD1 (5 bases). Trimming cost V 5 bases and J 0 bases, with 12 bases left between them. The germline V gene has CDR1 LNHDA and CDR2 SQIVND (reference sequence). There are 15 residues in the CDR3. CDR3 DNA sequence: TGTGCCAGTAGTGTGACAGAACGTAGCACAGATACGCAGTATTTT. Encoded protein: CASSVTERSTDTQYF.

The chain has TRBV9 and TRBJ1-2, with 9 bases lining up with TRBD1. Losses at the gene ends were 3 bases for V and 5 bases for J; bases not matched to a gene: 8. CDR1 and CDR2 from the germline V gene are SGDLS and YYNGEE. The CDR3 extends over 15 amino acids. CDR3 nucleotides: TGTGCCAGCAGCGGCCGGGACAGGGATGGATATGGCTACACCTTC. This codes for CASSGRDRDGYGYTF.

This clone was observed a single time. This chain joins TRBV27 and TRBJ2-7; 12 nucleotides align to TRBD1. CDR1 is MNHEY, CDR2 SMNVEV, per germline (reference sequence). V was clipped by 6 bases and J by 3 bases; unmatched bases: 12. The CDR3 is 17 amino acids. CDR3 residues: CASRPGTGGLIGYEQYF. DNA for the CDR3: TGTGCCAGCAGACCCGGGACAGGGGGCCTGATTGGCTACGAGCAGTACTTC.

The chain is built from TRBV28 and TRBJ1-4; 8 nucleotides match TRBD1. The V gene's germline CDR1 is MDHEN and CDR2 SYDVKM. There are 14 residues in the CDR3. After removal of 0 bases from V and 13 bases from J, the junction contained 7 bases not matched to a gene. The CDR3 region is CASSLWDRAGRLFF. The CDR3 DNA sequence: TGTGCCAGCAGTTTATGGGACAGGGCGGGTCGACTGTTTTTT.